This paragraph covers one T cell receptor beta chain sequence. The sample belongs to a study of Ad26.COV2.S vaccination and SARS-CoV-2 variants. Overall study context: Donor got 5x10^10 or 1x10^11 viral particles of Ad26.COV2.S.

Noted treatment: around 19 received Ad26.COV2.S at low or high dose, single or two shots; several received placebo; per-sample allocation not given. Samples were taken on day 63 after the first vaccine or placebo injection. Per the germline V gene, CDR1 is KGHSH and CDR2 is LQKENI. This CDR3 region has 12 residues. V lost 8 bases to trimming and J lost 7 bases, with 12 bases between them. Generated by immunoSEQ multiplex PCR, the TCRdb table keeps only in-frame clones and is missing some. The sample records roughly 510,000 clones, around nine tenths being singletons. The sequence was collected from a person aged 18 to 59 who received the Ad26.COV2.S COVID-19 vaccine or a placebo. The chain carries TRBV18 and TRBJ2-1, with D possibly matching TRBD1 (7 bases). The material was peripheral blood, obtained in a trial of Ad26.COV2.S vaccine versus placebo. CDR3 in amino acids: CASTTGRNEQFF. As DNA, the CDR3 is TGTGCCAGCACGACAGGGAGGAATGAGCAGTTCTTC.